This is a list of T cell receptor beta chains from one sample in a study of T cell responses to AZD1222 COVID-19 vaccine. Method: immunoSEQ multiplex PCR; TCRdb's copy keeps in-frame clones and lacks some. The table lists 65,000 to 70,000 clones, approximately 87% of them singletons. This specimen was peripheral blood, taken 28 days after the second AZD1222 dose. The origin of the receptors is an adult who received the AZD1222 COVID-19 vaccine. The CDR3 runs from the conserved cysteine through the conserved F or W. The D gene is left open where the match is weak. Only part of the rows carry a size: once, few, many, or a class if the clone is expanded.

clone_size cdr3_length j_call d_call v_call cdr3_nt cdr3_aa
NA 11 TRBJ2-3 NA TRBV25-1 TGTGCCAGCTCGAGGGCAGATACGCAGTATTTT CASSRADTQYF
NA 12 TRBJ2-7 NA TRBV6-1 TGTGCCAGCAGTGAAGTGGCGGGGGAGCAGTACTTC CASSEVAGEQYF
few 12 TRBJ2-1 NA TRBV5-1 TGCGCCAGCACGCTAGAGTACAATGAGCAGTTCTTC CASTLEYNEQFF
NA 17 TRBJ2-2 TRBD2 TRBV6-1 TGTGCCAGCAGTGGAGGTCGTAGCGGGAAGTCCACCGGGGAGCTGTTTTTT CASSGGRSGKSTGELFF
NA 15 TRBJ1-6 TRBD1 TRBV6-5 TGTGCCAGCCTAAGGAGTGGGACAGCAAATTCACCCCTCCACTTT CASLRSGTANSPLHF
NA 16 TRBJ1-2 NA TRBV29-1 TGCAGCGTTGAAAGTCTTGGGGGGTACACTAACTATGGCTACACCTTC CSVESLGGYTNYGYTF
NA 23 TRBJ2-7 NA TRBV3-1/TRBV3-2 TGTGCCAGCAGCCCATTTCGGGGGGACAGGCCATCGGGTATGATGAGGCGAACCCACGAGCAGTACTTC CASSPFRGDRPSGMMRRTHEQYF
NA 18 TRBJ2-3 TRBD2 TRBV10-2 TGCGCCAGCAGTGAGTCGAGGCTAGCGGGGGGCCACACAGATACGCAGTATTTT CASSESRLAGGHTDTQYF
few 17 TRBJ2-6 TRBD1 TRBV30 TGTGCCTCACACCGGGACAGGGGGCGAGGAGGGGCCAACGTCCTGACTTTC CASHRDRGRGGANVLTF
NA 13 TRBJ1-1 NA TRBV20-1 TGCAGTGCTAGTCAGCCAGGGAACACTGAAGCTTTCTTT CSASQPGNTEAFF
NA 14 TRBJ2-3 NA TRBV25-1 TGTGCCAGCAGTAACCACAGGGGGGGAGATACGCAGTATTTT CASSNHRGGDTQYF
NA 12 TRBJ1-5 NA TRBV10-3 TGTGCCATCAGTGAGTTTTCGGAGCCCCAGCATTTT CAISEFSEPQHF
NA 15 TRBJ2-7 NA TRBV10-1 TGCGCCACACTTCAAGCGGTCTCCCGCTCCTACGAGCAGTACTTC CATLQAVSRSYEQYF
NA 13 TRBJ2-5 TRBD2 TRBV7-2 TGTGCCAGCAGTGGGACTAGTCAGGAGACCCAGTACTTC CASSGTSQETQYF
NA 15 TRBJ1-5 NA TRBV21-1 TGTGCCAGCAGCAAAGAAGAGAGGGGCGGGCAGCCCCAGCATTTT CASSKEERGGQPQHF
NA 16 TRBJ2-7 TRBD1 TRBV5-6 TGTGCCAGCAGCTTGCGTTTGGACAGGGTCATTAGCGAGCAGTACTTC CASSLRLDRVISEQYF
NA 12 TRBJ1-6 NA TRBV3-1/TRBV3-2 TGTGCCAGCAGCAGGGAGGCTTCACCCCTCCACTTT CASSREASPLHF
few 17 TRBJ2-2 TRBD2 TRBV4-2 TGTGCCAGCAGCCAAGGGACTAGCGGGGGGAACACCGGGGAGCTGTTTTTT CASSQGTSGGNTGELFF
NA 15 TRBJ1-2 NA TRBV9 TGTGCCAGCAGCGTAGGATGGGGGCGCAGGGATGGCTACACCTTC CASSVGWGRRDGYTF
NA 15 TRBJ1-5 NA TRBV18 TGTGCCAGCTCCGTCTCCCAGGGTAGCAATCAGCCCCAGCATTTT CASSVSQGSNQPQHF
NA 13 TRBJ1-3 NA TRBV29-1 TGCAGCGTTGAGAATCGAGCTGGAAACACCATATATTTT CSVENRAGNTIYF
NA 15 TRBJ1-6 NA TRBV7-8 TGTGCCAGCAGCTTATTCGGGACGGGGAATTCACCCCTCCACTTT CASSLFGTGNSPLHF
NA 15 TRBJ1-3 NA TRBV5-6 TGTGCCAGCAGCTTACAGGGCCCCGGTTTCAACACCATATATTTT CASSLQGPGFNTIYF
once 15 TRBJ2-2 TRBD1 TRBV4-1 TGCGCCAGCAGCCAAACAGCCCCAGGGGGTTCAGAGCTGTTTTTT CASSQTAPGGSELFF
NA 15 TRBJ1-6 NA TRBV4-1 TGCGCCAGCAGCCAAGATCTATCAGGCAATTCACCCCTCCACTTT CASSQDLSGNSPLHF
NA 13 TRBJ2-3 TRBD2 TRBV7-9 TGTGCCAGCGCGGGGGGCTATGGGGATACGCAGTATTTT CASAGGYGDTQYF
NA 14 TRBJ1-2 NA TRBV14 TGTGCCAGCAGCCAAGTTTTCCGGTTCTATGGCTACACCTTC CASSQVFRFYGYTF
NA 16 TRBJ2-2 TRBD2 TRBV18 TGTGCCAGCTCACCGGCGACTAGCGGGAGCACCGGGGAGCTGTTTTTT CASSPATSGSTGELFF
NA 14 TRBJ2-1 TRBD1 TRBV11-2 TGTGCCAGCAGCTTCGGGACAGGGCAGAATGAGCAGTTCTTC CASSFGTGQNEQFF
NA 13 TRBJ1-3 NA TRBV9 TGTGCCAGCAGCGACAGCGTAGGAAACACCATATATTTT CASSDSVGNTIYF
NA 16 TRBJ2-3 NA TRBV2 TGTGCCAGCAGGAACGGAATTTCGACAGGCACAGATACGCAGTATTTT CASRNGISTGTDTQYF
NA 14 TRBJ2-7 NA TRBV11-3 TGTGCCAGCAGCCAACAGGGGGGGAACTACGAGCAGTACTTC CASSQQGGNYEQYF
NA 14 TRBJ1-1 TRBD1 TRBV28 TGTGCCAGCAGTGCGGACAGGGTTAACGCTGAAGCTTTCTTT CASSADRVNAEAFF
NA 18 TRBJ2-3 TRBD2 TRBV11-3 TGTGCCAGCAGCTTAGTTGGGCGAGGGCTAGCGGACACAGATACGCAGTATTTT CASSLVGRGLADTDTQYF
NA 15 TRBJ1-6 TRBD1 TRBV5-1 TGCGCCAGCAGCATACAATTGGACAGGAATTCACCCCTCCACTTT CASSIQLDRNSPLHF
NA 15 TRBJ1-1 TRBD1 TRBV2 TGTGCCAGCATCCCGACGGCAGGGGGAGGCACTGAAGCTTTCTTT CASIPTAGGGTEAFF
few 14 TRBJ1-5 NA TRBV18 TGTGCCAGCTCACGGACGGACTTAAATCAGCCCCAGCATTTT CASSRTDLNQPQHF
few 12 TRBJ2-1 NA TRBV7-9 TGTGCCAGCAGCTTTTCTAGCGATGAGCAGTTCTTC CASSFSSDEQFF
few 16 TRBJ1-6 TRBD1 TRBV19 TGTGCCAGTAGTATACAAGGGACAGGGAGAGGCTCACCCCTCCACTTT CASSIQGTGRGSPLHF
NA 15 TRBJ2-7 NA TRBV5-1 TGCGCCAGCAGCGTATTGGGGTCAATGCACGACGAGCAGTACTTC CASSVLGSMHDEQYF
NA 16 TRBJ2-1 TRBD1 TRBV4-2 TGTGCCAGCAGCCAAGACGAGACAGGGTTAGGGAATGAGCAGTTCTTC CASSQDETGLGNEQFF
NA 14 TRBJ1-2 NA TRBV18 TGTGCCAGCTCACCGGACCGGGGGAACTATGGCTACACCTTC CASSPDRGNYGYTF
few 13 TRBJ1-1 NA TRBV29-1 TGCAGCGTTCAAAGACAGGTAAACACTGAAGCTTTCTTT CSVQRQVNTEAFF
NA 12 TRBJ2-1 NA TRBV6-1 TGTGCCAGCAGTGATTTACGAAATGAGCAGTTCTTC CASSDLRNEQFF
once 14 TRBJ2-5 NA TRBV6-5 TGTGCCAGCAGTCCCTATGACGGACAAGAGACCCAGTACTTC CASSPYDGQETQYF
NA 14 TRBJ1-3 NA TRBV9 TGTGCCAGCAGCGTCGGGCACTCTGGAAACACCATATATTTT CASSVGHSGNTIYF
NA 15 TRBJ1-4 TRBD1 TRBV4-1 TGCGCCAGCAGCCATGTCGGGACAGGGATTGAAAAACTGTTTTTT CASSHVGTGIEKLFF
NA 15 TRBJ1-6 TRBD1 TRBV2 TGTGCCAGCAGTGACTCGGGACAGAGTAATTCACCCCTCCACTTT CASSDSGQSNSPLHF
NA 18 TRBJ2-4 TRBD2 TRBV19 TGTGCCAGTACTCCGGAGCGGGGGGCCCCCCTAGCCAAAAACATTCAGTACTTC CASTPERGAPLAKNIQYF
NA 15 TRBJ1-5 NA TRBV27 TGTGCCAGCAGTTTATCGGGATTTAGCAATCAGCCCCAGCATTTT CASSLSGFSNQPQHF
NA 13 TRBJ2-5 NA TRBV5-1 TGCGCCAGCAGCTCTATCAGTCAAGAGACCCAGTACTTC CASSSISQETQYF
NA 14 TRBJ1-3 NA TRBV29-1 TGCAGCGTTGAGGTGCCCTTCTCTGGAAACACCATATATTTT CSVEVPFSGNTIYF
NA 13 TRBJ2-7 TRBD2 TRBV29-1 TGCAGCGTGGGACTAGCGGGAGCCCACGAGCAGTACTTC CSVGLAGAHEQYF
once 15 TRBJ2-7 TRBD2 TRBV6-5 TGTGCCAGCAGTAGGGGGCTAGCGGGAGGCTACGAGCAGTACTTC CASSRGLAGGYEQYF
NA 16 TRBJ1-1 NA TRBV11-1 TGTGCCAGCAGCCTCGGAACAGGCCGTCTGAACACTGAAGCTTTCTTT CASSLGTGRLNTEAFF
NA 13 TRBJ2-1 NA TRBV5-1 TGCGCCAGCGGGACCATAGGGTACAATGAGCAGTTCTTC CASGTIGYNEQFF
NA 16 TRBJ2-2 TRBD1 TRBV6-1 TGTGCCAGCAGTGAACTGGAAATCAGGGGGACCGGGGAGCTGTTTTTT CASSELEIRGTGELFF